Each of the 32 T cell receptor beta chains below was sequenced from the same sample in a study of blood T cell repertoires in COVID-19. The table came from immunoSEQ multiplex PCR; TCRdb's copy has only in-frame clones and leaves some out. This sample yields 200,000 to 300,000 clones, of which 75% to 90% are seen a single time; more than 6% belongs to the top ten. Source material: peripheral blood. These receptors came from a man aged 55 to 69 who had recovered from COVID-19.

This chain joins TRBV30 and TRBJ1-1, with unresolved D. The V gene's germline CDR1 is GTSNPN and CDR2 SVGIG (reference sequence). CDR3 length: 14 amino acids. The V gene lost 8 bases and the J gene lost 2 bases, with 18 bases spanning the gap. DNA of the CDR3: TGTGCCGCGGGAAGACGGCTTGAAAACACTGAAGCTTTCTTT. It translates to CAAGRRLENTEAFF.

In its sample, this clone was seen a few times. CDR3 amino acids: CASGGARQPQHF. The DNA for the CDR3 is TGTGCCAGCGGGGGGGCTCGGCAGCCCCAGCATTTT. V gene TRBV9 combines with J gene TRBJ1-5; maybe TRBD1 (6 bases). V was trimmed by 7 bases and J by 7 bases, leaving 12 bases between them. The length of the CDR3 is 12 residues. CDR1 is SGDLS and CDR2 is YYNGEE in the germline V gene.

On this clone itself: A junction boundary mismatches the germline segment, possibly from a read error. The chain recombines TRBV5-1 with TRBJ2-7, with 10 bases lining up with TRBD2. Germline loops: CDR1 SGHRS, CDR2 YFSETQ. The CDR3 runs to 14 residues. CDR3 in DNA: TGCGCCAGCAGCACAGCGGGGGGGGCCTATGAGCAGTACTTC. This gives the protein CASSTAGGAYEQYF.

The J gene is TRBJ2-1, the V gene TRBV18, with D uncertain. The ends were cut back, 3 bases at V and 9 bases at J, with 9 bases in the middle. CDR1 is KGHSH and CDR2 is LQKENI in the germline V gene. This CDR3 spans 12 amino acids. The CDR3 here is CASSPRFAEQFF. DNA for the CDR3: TGTGCCAGCTCACCTCGGTTCGCTGAGCAGTTCTTC.

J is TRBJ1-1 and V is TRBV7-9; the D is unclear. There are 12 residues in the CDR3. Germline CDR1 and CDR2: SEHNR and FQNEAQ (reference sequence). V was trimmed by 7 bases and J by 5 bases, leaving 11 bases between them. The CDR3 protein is CASTHSNTEAFF. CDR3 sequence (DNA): TGTGCCAGCACTCATAGCAATACTGAAGCTTTCTTT.

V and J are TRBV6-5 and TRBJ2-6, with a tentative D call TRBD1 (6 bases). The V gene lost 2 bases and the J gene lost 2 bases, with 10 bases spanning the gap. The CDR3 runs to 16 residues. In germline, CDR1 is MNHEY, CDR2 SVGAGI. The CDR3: CASSYRGGAGANVLTF. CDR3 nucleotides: TGTGCCAGCAGTTACCGAGGGGGTGCTGGGGCCAACGTCCTGACTTTC.

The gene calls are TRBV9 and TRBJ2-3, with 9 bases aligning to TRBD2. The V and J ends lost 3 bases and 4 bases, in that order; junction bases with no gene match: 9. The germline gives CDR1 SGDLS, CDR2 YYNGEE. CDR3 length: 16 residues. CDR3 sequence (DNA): TGTGCCAGCAGCGCTATGGGACTAGCTGCGGCAGATACGCAGTATTTT. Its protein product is CASSAMGLAAADTQYF.

DNA for the CDR3: TGCGCCAGCAGCTTGGAGACAGGGGTGCTTGGCGGGGAGCTGTTTTTT. The encoded protein is CASSLETGVLGGELFF. The genes are TRBV5-1 and TRBJ2-2, with 8 bases that match TRBD1. Germline CDR1 is SGHRS and CDR2 is YFSETQ. The CDR3 runs to 16 residues. The trim removed 0 bases at V and 7 bases at J, leaving 8 bases unmatched.

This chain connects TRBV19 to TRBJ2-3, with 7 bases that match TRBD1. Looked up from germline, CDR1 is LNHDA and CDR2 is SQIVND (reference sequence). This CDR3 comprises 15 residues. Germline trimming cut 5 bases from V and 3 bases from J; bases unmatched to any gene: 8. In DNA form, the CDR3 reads TGTGCCAGTAGTCCAGGGGGACAAAGAACAGATACGCAGTATTTT. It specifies CASSPGGQRTDTQYF.

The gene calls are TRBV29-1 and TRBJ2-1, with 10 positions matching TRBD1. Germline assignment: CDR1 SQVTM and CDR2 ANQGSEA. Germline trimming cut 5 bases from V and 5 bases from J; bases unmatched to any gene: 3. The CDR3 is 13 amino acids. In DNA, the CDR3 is TGCAGCGTTACGGGACAGGGGAACAATGAGCAGTTCTTC. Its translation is CSVTGQGNNEQFF.

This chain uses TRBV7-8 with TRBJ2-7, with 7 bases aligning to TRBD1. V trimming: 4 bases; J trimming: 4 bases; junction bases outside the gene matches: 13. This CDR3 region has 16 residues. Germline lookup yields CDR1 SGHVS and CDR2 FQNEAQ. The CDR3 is CASSYPGQRLVYEQYF. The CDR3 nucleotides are TGTGCCAGCAGCTACCCGGGACAGCGATTAGTTTACGAGCAGTACTTC.

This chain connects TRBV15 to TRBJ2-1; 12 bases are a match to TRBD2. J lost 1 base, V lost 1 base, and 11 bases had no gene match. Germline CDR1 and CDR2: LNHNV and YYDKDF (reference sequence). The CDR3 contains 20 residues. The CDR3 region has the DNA TGTGCCACCAGCAGAGCAGGTCTAGCGGGGGGGCCGAGATCCTACAATGAGCAGTTCTTC. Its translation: CATSRAGLAGGPRSYNEQFF.

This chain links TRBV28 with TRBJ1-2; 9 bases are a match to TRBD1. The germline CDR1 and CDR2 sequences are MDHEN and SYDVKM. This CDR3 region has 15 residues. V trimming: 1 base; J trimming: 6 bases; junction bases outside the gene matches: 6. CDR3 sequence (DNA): TGTGCCAGCAGTTTATCCGGGACAGGGAACAATGGCTACACCTTC. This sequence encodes CASSLSGTGNNGYTF.

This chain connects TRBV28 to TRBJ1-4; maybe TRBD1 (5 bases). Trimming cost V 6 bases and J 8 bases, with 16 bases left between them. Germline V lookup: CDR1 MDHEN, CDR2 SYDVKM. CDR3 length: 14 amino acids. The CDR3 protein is CASSLGGEGEKLFF. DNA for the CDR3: TGTGCCAGCAGCTTGGGGGGAGAGGGGGAAAAACTGTTTTTT. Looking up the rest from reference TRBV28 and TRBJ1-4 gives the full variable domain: DVKVTQSSRYLVKRTGEKVFLECVQDMDHENMFWYRQDPGLGLRLIYFSYDVKMKEKGDIPEGYSVSREKKERFSLILESASTNQTSMYLCASSLGGEGEKLFFGSGTQLSVL.

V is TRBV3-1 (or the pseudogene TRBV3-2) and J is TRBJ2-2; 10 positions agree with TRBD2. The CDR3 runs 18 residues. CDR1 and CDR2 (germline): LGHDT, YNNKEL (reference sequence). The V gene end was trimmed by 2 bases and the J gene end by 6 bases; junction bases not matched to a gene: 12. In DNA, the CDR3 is TGTGCCAGCAGCCAATTTCCGCTAGCGGGGGCCCCGCCCGGGGAGCTGTTTTTT. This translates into CASSQFPLAGAPPGELFF.

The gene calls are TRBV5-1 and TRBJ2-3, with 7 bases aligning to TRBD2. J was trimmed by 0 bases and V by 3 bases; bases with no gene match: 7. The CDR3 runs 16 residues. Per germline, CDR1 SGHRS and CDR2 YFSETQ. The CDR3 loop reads CASSSRGYPSTDTQYF. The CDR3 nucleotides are TGCGCCAGCAGCTCGCGGGGGTACCCTAGCACAGATACGCAGTATTTT.

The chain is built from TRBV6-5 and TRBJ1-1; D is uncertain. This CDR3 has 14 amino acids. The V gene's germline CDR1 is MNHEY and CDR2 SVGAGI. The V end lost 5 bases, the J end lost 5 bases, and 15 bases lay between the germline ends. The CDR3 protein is CASSRVTPGTEAFF. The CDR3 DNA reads TGTGCCAGCAGTCGAGTCACCCCGGGGACTGAAGCTTTCTTT.

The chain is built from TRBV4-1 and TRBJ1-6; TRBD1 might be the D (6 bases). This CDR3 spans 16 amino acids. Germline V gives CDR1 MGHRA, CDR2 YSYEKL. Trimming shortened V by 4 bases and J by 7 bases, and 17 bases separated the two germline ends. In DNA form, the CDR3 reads TGCGCCAGCAGCCTTTCGTCCGGGACAATGAATTCACCCCTCCACTTT. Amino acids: CASSLSSGTMNSPLHF.

DNA of the CDR3: TGTGCCAGCAGCGTTTCCTGGGACAGCTCCTACGAGCAGTACTTC. Its translation is CASSVSWDSSYEQYF. J is TRBJ2-7 and V is TRBV9; 7 bases agree with TRBD1. The trim removed 2 bases at V and 0 bases at J, leaving 5 bases unmatched. Per germline, CDR1 SGDLS and CDR2 YYNGEE. CDR3 length: 15 amino acids.

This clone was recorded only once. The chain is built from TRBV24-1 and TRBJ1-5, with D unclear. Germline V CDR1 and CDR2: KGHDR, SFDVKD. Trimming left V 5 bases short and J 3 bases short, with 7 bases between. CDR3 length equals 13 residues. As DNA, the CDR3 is TGTGCCACCAGTGGTTCCTTCAATCAGCCCCAGCATTTT. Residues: CATSGSFNQPQHF.

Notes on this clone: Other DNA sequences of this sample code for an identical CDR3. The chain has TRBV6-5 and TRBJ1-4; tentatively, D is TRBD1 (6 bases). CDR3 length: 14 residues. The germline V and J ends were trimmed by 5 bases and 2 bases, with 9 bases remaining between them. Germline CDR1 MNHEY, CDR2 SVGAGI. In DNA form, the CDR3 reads TGTGCCAGCAGTCAGGGGCTGACTAATGAAAAACTGTTTTTT. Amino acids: CASSQGLTNEKLFF.

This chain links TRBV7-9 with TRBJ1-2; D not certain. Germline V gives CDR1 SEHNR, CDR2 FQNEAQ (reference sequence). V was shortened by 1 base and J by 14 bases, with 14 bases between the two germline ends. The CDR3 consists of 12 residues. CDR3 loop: CASSLDDNPTTF. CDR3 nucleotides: TGTGCCAGCAGCTTAGATGACAACCCAACAACCTTC.

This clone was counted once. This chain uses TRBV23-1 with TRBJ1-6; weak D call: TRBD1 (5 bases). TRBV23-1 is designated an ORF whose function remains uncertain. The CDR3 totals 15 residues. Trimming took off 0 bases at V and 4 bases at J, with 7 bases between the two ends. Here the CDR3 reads CASSQSTGYNSPLHF. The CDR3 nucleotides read TGCGCCAGCAGTCAATCAACAGGATATAATTCACCCCTCCACTTT.

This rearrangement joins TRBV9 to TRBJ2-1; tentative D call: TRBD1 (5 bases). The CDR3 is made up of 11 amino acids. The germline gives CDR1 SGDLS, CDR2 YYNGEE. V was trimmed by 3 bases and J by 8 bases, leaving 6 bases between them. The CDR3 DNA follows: TGTGCCAGCAGCGAGACAGATGAGCAGTTCTTC. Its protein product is CASSETDEQFF.

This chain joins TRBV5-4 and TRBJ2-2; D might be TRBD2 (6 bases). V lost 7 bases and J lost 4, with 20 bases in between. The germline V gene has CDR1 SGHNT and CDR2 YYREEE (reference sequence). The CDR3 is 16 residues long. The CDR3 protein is CASQLGGGRSTGELFF. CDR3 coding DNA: TGTGCCAGCCAACTGGGTGGGGGGAGATCCACCGGGGAGCTGTTTTTT.

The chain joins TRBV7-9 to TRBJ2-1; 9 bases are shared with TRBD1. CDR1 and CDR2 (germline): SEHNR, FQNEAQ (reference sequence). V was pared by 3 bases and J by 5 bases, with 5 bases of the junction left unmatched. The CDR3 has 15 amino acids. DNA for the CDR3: TGTGCCAGCAGCTTCCACGGGACAGGGAACAATGAGCAGTTCTTC. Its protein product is CASSFHGTGNNEQFF.

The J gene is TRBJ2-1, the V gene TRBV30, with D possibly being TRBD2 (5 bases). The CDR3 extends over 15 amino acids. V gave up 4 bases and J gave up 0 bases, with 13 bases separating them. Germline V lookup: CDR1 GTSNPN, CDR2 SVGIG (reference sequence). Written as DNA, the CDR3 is TGTGCCTGGAATGGGATAGGGAGCTCCTACAATGAGCAGTTCTTC. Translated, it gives CAWNGIGSSYNEQFF.

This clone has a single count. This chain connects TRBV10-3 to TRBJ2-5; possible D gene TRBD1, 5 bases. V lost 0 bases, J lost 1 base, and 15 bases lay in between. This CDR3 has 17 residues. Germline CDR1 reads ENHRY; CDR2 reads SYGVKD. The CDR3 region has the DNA TGTGCCATCAGTGAGTCGTTGAAAGGGGCGGTCCAAGAGACCCAGTACTTC. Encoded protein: CAISESLKGAVQETQYF.

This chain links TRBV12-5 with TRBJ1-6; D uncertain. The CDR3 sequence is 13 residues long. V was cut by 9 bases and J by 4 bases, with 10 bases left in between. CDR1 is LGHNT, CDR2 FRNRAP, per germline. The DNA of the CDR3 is TGTGCTAGCTCCGGGGATTATAATTCACCCCTCCACTTT. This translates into CASSGDYNSPLHF.

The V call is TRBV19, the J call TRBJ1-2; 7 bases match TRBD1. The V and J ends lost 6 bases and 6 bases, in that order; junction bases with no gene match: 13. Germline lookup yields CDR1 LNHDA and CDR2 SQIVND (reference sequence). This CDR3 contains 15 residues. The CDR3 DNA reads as TGTGCCAGTAGCCCCTACCGGGACAGAAGAGATGGCTACACCTTC. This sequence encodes CASSPYRDRRDGYTF.

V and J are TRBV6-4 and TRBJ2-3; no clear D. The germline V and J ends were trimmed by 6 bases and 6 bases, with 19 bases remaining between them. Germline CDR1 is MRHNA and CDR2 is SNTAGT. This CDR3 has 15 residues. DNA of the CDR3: TGTGCCAGCAGCAATCGTCCAACACCCGCCGATACGCAGTATTTT. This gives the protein CASSNRPTPADTQYF.

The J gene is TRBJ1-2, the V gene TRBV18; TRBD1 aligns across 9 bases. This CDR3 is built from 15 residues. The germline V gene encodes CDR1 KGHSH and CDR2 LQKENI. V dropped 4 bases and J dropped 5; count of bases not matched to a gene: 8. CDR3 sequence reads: CASSLTDRGKYGYTF. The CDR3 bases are TGTGCCAGCTCACTAACGGACAGGGGAAAATATGGCTACACCTTC.